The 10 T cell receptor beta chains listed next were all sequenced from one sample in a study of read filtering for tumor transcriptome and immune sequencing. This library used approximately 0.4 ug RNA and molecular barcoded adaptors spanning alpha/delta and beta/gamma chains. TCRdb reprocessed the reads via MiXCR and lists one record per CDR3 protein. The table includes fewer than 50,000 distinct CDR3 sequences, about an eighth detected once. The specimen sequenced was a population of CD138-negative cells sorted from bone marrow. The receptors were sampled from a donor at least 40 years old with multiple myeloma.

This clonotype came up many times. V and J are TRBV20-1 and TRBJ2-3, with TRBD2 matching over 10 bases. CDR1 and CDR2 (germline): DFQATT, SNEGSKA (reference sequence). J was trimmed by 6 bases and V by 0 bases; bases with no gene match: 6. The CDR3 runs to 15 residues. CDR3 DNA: TGCAGTGCTAGAGATCTAGCGGGAGCGCCGGATACGCAGTATTTT. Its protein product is CSARDLAGAPDTQYF.

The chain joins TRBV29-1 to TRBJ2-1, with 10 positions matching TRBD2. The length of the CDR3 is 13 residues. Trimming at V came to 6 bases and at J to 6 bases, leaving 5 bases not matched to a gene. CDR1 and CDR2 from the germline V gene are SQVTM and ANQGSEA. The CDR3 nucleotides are TGCAGCGTATTAGCGGGAGGCTCCAATGAGCAGTTCTTC. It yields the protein CSVLAGGSNEQFF.

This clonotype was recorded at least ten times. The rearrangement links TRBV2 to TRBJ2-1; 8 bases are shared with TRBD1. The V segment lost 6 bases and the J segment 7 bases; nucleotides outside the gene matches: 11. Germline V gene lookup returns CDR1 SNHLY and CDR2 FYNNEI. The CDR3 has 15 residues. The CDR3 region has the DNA TGTGCCAGCAGGGCCGGGACAGGCTTTTTTAATGAGCAGTTCTTC. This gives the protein CASRAGTGFFNEQFF. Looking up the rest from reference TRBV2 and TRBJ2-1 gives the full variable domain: EPEVTQTPSHQVTQMGQEVILRCVPISNHLYFYWYRQILGQKVEFLVSFYNNEISEKSEIFDDQFSVERPDGSNFTLKIRSTKLEDSAMYFCASRAGTGFFNEQFFGPGTRLTVL.

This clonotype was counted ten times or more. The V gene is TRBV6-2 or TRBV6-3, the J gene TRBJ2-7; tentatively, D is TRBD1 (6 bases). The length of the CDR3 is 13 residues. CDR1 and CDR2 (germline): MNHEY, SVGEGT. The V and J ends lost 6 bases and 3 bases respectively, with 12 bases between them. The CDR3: CASSPTGLYEQYF. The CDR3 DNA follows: TGTGCCAGCAGCCCCACAGGGCTCTACGAGCAGTACTTC.

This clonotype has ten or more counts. CDR3 sequence reads: CASSAQGAGEQYF. The CDR3 DNA reads TGTGCCAGCAGCGCACAGGGGGCGGGGGAGCAGTACTTC. The chain recombines TRBV7-2 with TRBJ2-7; 9 bases map to TRBD1. CDR1 is SGHTA, CDR2 FQGNSA, per germline. The CDR3 covers 13 residues. After removal of 5 bases from V and 7 bases from J, the junction contained 6 bases not matched to a gene.

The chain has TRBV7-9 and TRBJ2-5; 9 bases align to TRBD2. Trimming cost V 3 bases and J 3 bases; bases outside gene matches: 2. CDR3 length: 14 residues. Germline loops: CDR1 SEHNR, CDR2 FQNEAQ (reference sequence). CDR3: CASSFGLAKETQYF. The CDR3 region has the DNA TGTGCCAGCAGCTTCGGACTAGCGAAAGAGACCCAGTACTTC.

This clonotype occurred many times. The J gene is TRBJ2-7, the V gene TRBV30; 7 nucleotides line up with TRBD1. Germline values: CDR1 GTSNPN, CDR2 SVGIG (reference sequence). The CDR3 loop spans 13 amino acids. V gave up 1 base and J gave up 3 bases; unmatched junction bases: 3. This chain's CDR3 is CAWSGSGGYEQYF. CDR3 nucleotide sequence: TGTGCCTGGAGTGGATCAGGGGGCTACGAGCAGTACTTC.

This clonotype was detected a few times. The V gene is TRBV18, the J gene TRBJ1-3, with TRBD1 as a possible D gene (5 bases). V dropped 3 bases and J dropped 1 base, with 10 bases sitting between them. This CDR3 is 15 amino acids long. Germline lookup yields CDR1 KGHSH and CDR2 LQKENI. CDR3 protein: CASSPRTSSGNTIYF. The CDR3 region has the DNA TGTGCCAGCTCACCTCGGACATCTTCTGGAAACACCATATATTTT.

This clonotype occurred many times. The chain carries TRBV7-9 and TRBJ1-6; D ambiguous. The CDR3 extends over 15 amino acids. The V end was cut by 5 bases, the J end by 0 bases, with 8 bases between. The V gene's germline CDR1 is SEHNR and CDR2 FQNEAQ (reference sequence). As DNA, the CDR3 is TGTGCCAGCAGCGAGAGGAGCTCCTATAATTCACCCCTCCACTTT. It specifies CASSERSSYNSPLHF. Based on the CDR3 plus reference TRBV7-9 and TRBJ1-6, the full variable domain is DTGVSQNPRHKITKRGQNVTFRCDPISEHNRLYWYRQTLGQGPEFLTYFQNEAQLEKSRLLSDRFSAERPKGSFSTLEIQRTEQGDSAMYLCASSERSSYNSPLHFGNGTRLTVT.

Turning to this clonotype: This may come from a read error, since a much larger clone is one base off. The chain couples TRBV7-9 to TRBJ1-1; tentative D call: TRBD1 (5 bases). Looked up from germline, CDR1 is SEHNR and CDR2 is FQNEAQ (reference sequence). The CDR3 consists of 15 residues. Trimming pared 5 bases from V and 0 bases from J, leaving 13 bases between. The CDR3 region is CASSTDGTLNTEAFF. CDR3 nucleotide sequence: TGTGCCAGCAGCACGGACGGGACCCTGAACACTGAAGCTTTCTTT.